The rows below give T cell receptor beta chains drawn from one sample of a study of T cell changes during pregnancy in multiple sclerosis. TCRdb keeps only in-frame clones here, not all; method: immunoSEQ multiplex PCR. The repertoire consists of 75,000 to 95,000 clones, with 90% to 95% occurring once and the leading ten covering 2.5%. This specimen was peripheral blood, taken in the second trimester of pregnancy. The receptors originated from a female donor with multiple sclerosis, enrolled in a pregnancy study. Each CDR3 is given with its conserved first and last residue. A D gene is named only where the DNA matches it firmly. Clone size is given for some rows only: seen once, a few or many times, or a class if the clone is expanded.

TRBJ1-1 few TRBV6-1 TRBD1 TGTGCCGGGACAGGGGGCCCCTGGACTGAAGCTTTCTTT CAGTGGPWTEAFF
TRBJ1-5 . TRBV6-5 . TGTGCCAGCAGTTACTCGATCGGAGAGCAGCCCCAGCATTTT CASSYSIGEQPQHF
TRBJ1-5 . TRBV19 . TGTGCCAGTAGTATTCGTGGCAGGGCAGGTCAGCCCCAGCATTTT CASSIRGRAGQPQHF
TRBJ1-3 . TRBV5-6 . TGTGCCAGCAGCTTGGTTGGGAGCTCTGGAAACACCATATATTTT CASSLVGSSGNTIYF
TRBJ2-4 . TRBV5-6 TRBD2 TGTGCCAGCAGCACCGGACTAGCGGGGTTAGCCAAAAACATTCAGTACTTC CASSTGLAGLAKNIQYF
TRBJ1-3 medium-sized TRBV4-1 . TGCGCCAGCGCCACTTCGCGGGGCTCTGGAAACACCATATATTTT CASATSRGSGNTIYF
TRBJ2-3 . TRBV19 . TGTGCCAGTAGTAAGATTAGCGGCGACACAGATACGCAGTATTTT CASSKISGDTDTQYF
TRBJ2-3 . TRBV5-6 TRBD1 TGTGCCAGCAGCGGTTACAGGGGGCGAGGCACAGATACGCAGTATTTT CASSGYRGRGTDTQYF
TRBJ1-2 . TRBV9 . TGTGCCAGCAGCGTAGGGAGGGAGAACTATGGCTACACCTTC CASSVGRENYGYTF
TRBJ1-1 . TRBV6-5 . TGTGCCAGCAGTCCAAACGGGGGGAACACTGAAGCTTTCTTT CASSPNGGNTEAFF
TRBJ2-2 . TRBV11-3 TRBD2 TGTGCCAGCAGCCCGGGACTAGCGAGCGGGGAGCTGTTTTTT CASSPGLASGELFF
TRBJ2-2 . TRBV9 TRBD1 TGTGCCAGCTCCCCTAGGGACAGGGACACCGGGGAGCTGTTTTTT CASSPRDRDTGELFF
TRBJ2-6 . TRBV5-6 . TGTGCCAGCAGACCGCTGGGGACCAGGGGAAGTGAGGCCAACGTCCTGACTTTC CASRPLGTRGSEANVLTF
TRBJ2-7 . TRBV27 . TGTGCCAGCAGTTCCAAATACGAGCAGTACTTC CASSSKYEQYF
TRBJ2-7 once TRBV7-9 . TGTGCCAGCAGCGCACTAGCAGGGAGATCAAGTCGCGAGCAGTACTTC CASSALAGRSSREQYF